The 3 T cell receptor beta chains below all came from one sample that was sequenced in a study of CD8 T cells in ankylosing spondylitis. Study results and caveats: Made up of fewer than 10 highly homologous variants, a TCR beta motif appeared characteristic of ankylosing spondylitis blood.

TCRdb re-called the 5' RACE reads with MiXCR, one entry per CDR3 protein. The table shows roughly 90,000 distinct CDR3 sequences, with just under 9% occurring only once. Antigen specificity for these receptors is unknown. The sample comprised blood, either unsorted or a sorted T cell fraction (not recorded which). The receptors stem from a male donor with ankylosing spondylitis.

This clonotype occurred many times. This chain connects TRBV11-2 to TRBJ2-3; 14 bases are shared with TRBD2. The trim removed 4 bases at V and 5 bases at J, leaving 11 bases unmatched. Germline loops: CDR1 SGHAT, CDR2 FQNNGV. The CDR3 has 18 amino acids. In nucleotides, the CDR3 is TGTGCCAGCAGCTCAAGAAGGGGGACTAGCGGGAGTATAGATACGCAGTATTTT. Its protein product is CASSSRRGTSGSIDTQYF.

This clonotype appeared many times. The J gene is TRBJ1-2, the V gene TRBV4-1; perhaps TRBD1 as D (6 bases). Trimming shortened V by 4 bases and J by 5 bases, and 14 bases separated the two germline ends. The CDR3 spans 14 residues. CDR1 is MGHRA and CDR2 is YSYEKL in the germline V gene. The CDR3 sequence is CASSLSDSWYGYTF. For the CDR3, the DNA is TGCGCCAGCAGCCTCTCGGACAGCTGGTATGGCTACACCTTC.

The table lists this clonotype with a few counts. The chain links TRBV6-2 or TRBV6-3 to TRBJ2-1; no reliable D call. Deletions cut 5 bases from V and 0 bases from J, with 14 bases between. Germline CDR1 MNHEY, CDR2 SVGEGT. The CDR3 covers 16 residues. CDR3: CASSPGYQGSYNEQFF. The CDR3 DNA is TGTGCCAGCAGTCCCGGGTACCAAGGCTCCTACAATGAGCAGTTCTTC.